The 3 T cell receptor beta chains presented below share a single source sample, sequenced in a study of cytomegalovirus exposure and HLA in healthy donors. With 60 Vbeta and 13 Jbeta primers, the PCR was carried out. The table came from immunoSEQ multiplex PCR; TCRdb's copy has only in-frame clones and leaves some out. The repertoire holds around 130,000 clones, with 8.5% to 9% as singletons. Sequenced material: PBMCs. The receptor set was obtained from a woman in her thirties or forties in good health and CMV-seropositive.

This clone was counted between two and nine times. The genes are TRBV10-3 and TRBJ2-5, with TRBD1 matching over 11 bases. The CDR3 spans 14 residues. Germline lookup yields CDR1 ENHRY and CDR2 SYGVKD. After removal of 9 bases from V and 2 bases from J, the junction contained 5 bases not matched to a gene. The CDR3, as DNA: TGTGCCATTGGACAGGGGGCTGGACAAGAGACCCAGTACTTC. The encoded protein is CAIGQGAGQETQYF.

This chain links TRBV19 with TRBJ2-1; 8 bases are shared with TRBD1. The ends lost 5 bases at V and 4 bases at J; junction bases unmatched: 4. The CDR3 loop spans 14 amino acids. Germline V lookup: CDR1 LNHDA, CDR2 SQIVND (reference sequence). CDR3 residues: CASSSRQGYNEQFF. The CDR3 DNA reads TGTGCCAGTAGTTCCAGACAGGGGTACAATGAGCAGTTCTTC. Combining the CDR3 with reference TRBV19 and TRBJ2-1 gives the whole variable domain DGGITQSPKYLFRKEGQNVTLSCEQNLNHDAMYWYRQDPGQGLRLIYYSQIVNDFQKGDIAEGYSVSREKKESFPLTVTSAQKNPTAFYLCASSSRQGYNEQFFGPGTRLTVL.

The rearrangement uses TRBV18 and TRBJ1-1; the D is unclear. V was clipped by 3 bases and J by 4 bases, with 15 bases between them. The CDR3 length is 15 residues. Per the germline V gene, CDR1 is KGHSH and CDR2 is LQKENI. CDR3 amino acids: CASSPLGGWGTEAFF. As DNA, the CDR3 is TGTGCCAGCTCACCGCTGGGCGGGTGGGGCACTGAAGCTTTCTTT.